The entry that follows covers one TCR beta chain sequence. This record belongs to a study of blood T cell repertoires in COVID-19. Study-wide context: Samples representing acute and convalescent COVID-19 were sourced from the United States, Italy and Spain. Sample material is recorded as cDNA or gDNA derived from T cells, B-cell-depleted T cells, or PBMCs.

In the source study's methods: Counts of nucleated cells, estimated from reference gene primer amplification, were obtained. Profiled with immunoSEQ multiplex PCR; TCRdb holds only in-frame clones, not every one. The V and J calls and clone size are taken from that table; D and trimming were inferred from the DNA. The profile covers 220,000 or so clones, with 80% to 95% appearing a single time and around 0.84% taken by the ten largest. Germline-derived CDR1 and CDR2 are LNHDA and SQIVND (reference sequence). Trimming took 10 bases from V and 0 from J; bases not matched to a gene: 2. This CDR3 is built from 12 residues. Seattle patients were enrolled while actively infected and followed longitudinally.

Sequenced sample: peripheral blood. The clonotype comes from a man aged 60 to 75 with COVID-19, enrolled during active disease. The J gene is TRBJ1-2, the V gene TRBV19; 7 nucleotides align to TRBD1. The CDR3 protein is CATDRANYGYTF. CDR3 coding DNA: TGTGCCACCGACAGGGCTAACTATGGCTACACCTTC.